The rows below give T cell receptor beta chains drawn from one sample of a study of regulatory T cells in long-lasting Graves disease. TCRdb analysed the multiplex PCR reads with MiXCR anew, one entry per CDR3 protein. Of 620,000 or so distinct CDR3 sequences listed, 15% to 20% are singletons. Another study also made use of these data, one on T cells in Graves' hyperthyroidism and ophthalmopathy.

Sequenced here: peripheral blood mononuclear cells (PBMCs), sampled at new diagnosis, from a patient treated with antithyroid drugs. These TCRs come from a young woman with Graves disease. Both conserved end residues are part of each CDR3. The order of the fields is J gene, D gene, clone size, V gene, CDR3 DNA, CDR3 protein. D genes are given only for firm matches. Clone size is shown for a subset of rows, as once, few, many or a class of expanded clone.

>TRBJ1-2|.|many|TRBV29-1
TGCAGCGCGGGGGACTCCTATGGCTACACCTTC
CSAGDSYGYTF
>TRBJ2-7|.|.|TRBV7-2
TGTGCCAGCAGCGACCCACAGAAGCAGTACTTC
CASSDPQKQYF
>TRBJ2-7|.|once|TRBV30
TGTGCCTGGAGTAGCGGGTCCTACGAGCAGTACTTC
CAWSSGSYEQYF
>TRBJ1-5|.|.|TRBV19
TGTGCCAGTAGTGCCGGATTGGGGCAGCCCCAGCATTTT
CASSAGLGQPQHF
>TRBJ2-3|.|many|TRBV27
TGTGCCAGCAGCCGGTCGCTACTTAGCACAGATACGCAGTATTTT
CASSRSLLSTDTQYF
>TRBJ2-7|TRBD1|many|TRBV20-1
TGCAGTCACAACCGGGACAGAGGAGAGCAGTACTTC
CSHNRDRGEQYF
>TRBJ2-1|TRBD2|.|TRBV20-1
TGCAGTGCAGCCTCCCTGGGGGGGTCCTACAATGAGCAGTTCTTC
CSAASLGGSYNEQFF
>TRBJ2-2|TRBD2|few|TRBV19
TGTGCCTCCTCGGAGCGGGGCGCGGGGGCCGGGGAGCTGTTTTTT
CASSERGAGAGELFF
>TRBJ1-5|.|many|TRBV5-1
TGCGCCAGCAGCTTGTCCGGGCAGGGACAGCCCCAGCATTTT
CASSLSGQGQPQHF
>TRBJ2-3|.|.|TRBV5-1
TGCGCCAGCAGCTTGGCCTACGGCCTAGGCACAGATACGCAGTATTTT
CASSLAYGLGTDTQYF
>TRBJ2-2|.|.|TRBV5-1
TGCGCCAGCAGCGTTTCAGGGTTTAAGAGGAACACCGGGGAGCTGTTTTTT
CASSVSGFKRNTGELFF
>TRBJ1-1|.|many|TRBV29-1
TGCAGCGTCGGGGACACTGAAGCTTTCTTT
CSVGDTEAFF
>TRBJ1-6|.|.|TRBV6-1
TGTGCCAGCAGTGACTATAAGGATGTGGGTTCACCCCTCCACTTT
CASSDYKDVGSPLHF
>TRBJ2-1|TRBD1|few|TRBV14
TGTGCCAGCAGCCAAGGGACAGGGGTCGACCCCTACAATGAGCAGTTCTTC
CASSQGTGVDPYNEQFF
>TRBJ2-2|.|many|TRBV5-1
TGCGCCAGCAGACCTACCGGACAGACGAACACCGGGGAGCTGTTTTTT
CASRPTGQTNTGELFF
>TRBJ2-7|TRBD2|many|TRBV5-1
TGCGCCAGCAGCTTAATCCCCGGGGGGGCTTACGAGCAGTACTTC
CASSLIPGGAYEQYF
>TRBJ2-5|.|.|TRBV5-1
TGCGCCAGCAGTCTATCGGCAGGGTCCGAGACCCAGTACTTC
CASSLSAGSETQYF
>TRBJ2-1|.|.|TRBV6-2/TRBV6-3
TGTGCCAGCAGTGAATGGGGGAGCTCCTACAATGAGCAGTTCTTC
CASSEWGSSYNEQFF
>TRBJ1-1|.|.|TRBV5-1
TGCGCCAGCAGCACAGACCGTTGGAGGAACACTGAAGCTTTCTTT
CASSTDRWRNTEAFF
>TRBJ2-3|.|many|TRBV28
TGTGCCAGCAGCTCCGAGGACACAGATACGCAGTATTTT
CASSSEDTDTQYF
>TRBJ2-1|TRBD2|.|TRBV12-3/TRBV12-4
TGTGCCAGCAGTTTAGCGGTTGGACTAGCGGGAAATGAGCAGTTCTTC
CASSLAVGLAGNEQFF
>TRBJ1-5|.|.|TRBV20-1
TGCAGTGCTAAGACCAAGGACAGCAATCAGCCCCAGCATTTT
CSAKTKDSNQPQHF
>TRBJ2-7|.|.|TRBV28
TGTGCCAGCAGCCGACTTTCTGAAGGTCCTGGGGAGCAGTACTTC
CASSRLSEGPGEQYF
>TRBJ2-1|TRBD2|many|TRBV6-1
TGTGCCACCCGGACTAGCGGCAATGAGCAGTTCTTC
CATRTSGNEQFF